These 30 T cell receptor beta chains were all obtained from the same sample, sequenced in a study of a mutant IDH1 vaccine in newly diagnosed glioma. The method was immunoSEQ multiplex PCR; TCRdb's version includes in-frame clones alone and lacks a portion of them. Found here are approximately 45,000 clones, 85% to 95% of them singletons; the top ten hold roughly 2.3%. The time point was: week 35, safety follow-up. Doses comprised 300 ug of mutant IDH1 20-mer peptide each, plus topical imiquimod. The antigens for these receptors are not known. The specimen comprised PBMCs, sampled from a glioma patient whose treatment included an IDH1 peptide vaccine. Receptors originate from a man in his fifties with glioma.

V is TRBV6-1 and J is TRBJ2-3; 10 bases are a match to TRBD2. Per the germline V gene, CDR1 is MNHNS and CDR2 is SASEGT. CDR3 length equals 15 residues. J lost 4 bases, V lost 4 bases, and 5 bases had no gene match. The CDR3 DNA is TGTGCCAGCAGTGCTGCCGGGACTAGCGCAGATACGCAGTATTTT. Translation: CASSAAGTSADTQYF.

The J gene is TRBJ2-2, the V gene TRBV27; the D is unclear. The CDR3 extends over 15 amino acids. V gave up 0 bases and J gave up 0 bases, with 5 bases separating them. Germline V gene sequence: CDR1 MNHEY, CDR2 SMNVEV (reference sequence). The CDR3 DNA reads as TGTGCCAGCAGTTTATCTCGGGCGAACACCGGGGAGCTGTTTTTT. It is translated as CASSLSRANTGELFF.

This rearrangement joins TRBV5-6 to TRBJ1-6; D unclear. In germline, CDR1 is SGHDT, CDR2 YYEEEE. The CDR3 sequence is 17 residues long. The germline V and J ends were trimmed by 2 bases and 0 bases, with 12 bases remaining between them. CDR3 coding DNA: TGTGCCAGCAGCTTTATGGGCCCCAGCTCCTATAATTCACCCCTCCACTTT. This encodes CASSFMGPSSYNSPLHF.

This chain joins TRBV28 and TRBJ2-7; perhaps TRBD1 as D (6 bases). The CDR3 runs to 15 residues. Germline CDR1 is MDHEN and CDR2 is SYDVKM. Trimming removed 5 bases at V and 0 bases at J, with 14 bases between. CDR3 sequence reads: CASSLPTGNSYEQYF. In DNA, the CDR3 is TGTGCCAGCAGTCTACCGACAGGAAACTCCTACGAGCAGTACTTC.

The chain carries TRBV13 and TRBJ2-5; 7 positions agree with TRBD2. Germline assignment: CDR1 PRHDT and CDR2 FYEKMQ (reference sequence). Trimming at V came to 4 bases and at J to 3 bases, leaving 14 bases not matched to a gene. The CDR3 covers 17 residues. This CDR3 is CASSYRLGGITKETQYF. The CDR3 nucleotides are TGTGCCAGCAGCTACAGACTGGGGGGGATAACCAAAGAGACCCAGTACTTC.

The rearrangement links TRBV28 to TRBJ2-5; the match to TRBD1 covers 8 bases. The CDR3 has 18 residues. V shed 4 bases, J shed 0 bases, and the junction held 13 bases outside the gene matches. The germline gives CDR1 MDHEN, CDR2 SYDVKM. The CDR3 is CASSWTGMGTPYQETQYF. The CDR3 coding sequence is TGTGCCAGCAGTTGGACAGGGATGGGAACTCCTTACCAAGAGACCCAGTACTTC.

This chain connects TRBV19 to TRBJ2-1; 7 bases match TRBD1. The CDR3 sequence is 16 residues long. V dropped 4 bases and J dropped 5; count of bases not matched to a gene: 11. Looked up from germline, CDR1 is LNHDA and CDR2 is SQIVND (reference sequence). The CDR3 DNA sequence: TGTGCCAGTAGTACCCTACGACAGGGTGGCAACAATGAGCAGTTCTTC. Amino acids: CASSTLRQGGNNEQFF.

The chain employs TRBV6-5 and TRBJ1-2; 11 nucleotides line up with TRBD1. The length of the CDR3 is 13 residues. V was clipped by 5 bases and J by 8 bases; unmatched bases: 4. CDR1 and CDR2 from the germline V gene are MNHEY and SVGAGI. CDR3 loop: CASSRWTGGGYTF. CDR3 nucleotide sequence: TGTGCCAGCAGTCGGTGGACAGGGGGCGGCTACACCTTC.

The chain joins TRBV19 to TRBJ2-7; a weak D match, TRBD2 (7 bases). The V end lost 7 bases, the J end lost 3 bases, and 19 bases lay between the germline ends. The CDR3 has 15 residues. The V gene's germline CDR1 is LNHDA and CDR2 SQIVND (reference sequence). CDR3 nucleotides: TGTGCCAGTACGCCGGCGGGGGCTCGGAACTACGAGCAGTACTTC. It codes for CASTPAGARNYEQYF.

V is TRBV29-1 and J is TRBJ2-1; D not certain. This CDR3 has 8 residues. Deletions cut 4 bases from V and 9 bases from J, with 1 base between. Germline assignment: CDR1 SQVTM and CDR2 ANQGSEA. The CDR3 region has the DNA TGCAGCGTTGCTGAGCAGTTCTTC. This encodes CSVAEQFF.

The rearrangement joins TRBV27 to TRBJ2-3; 10 bases match TRBD2. Germline CDR1 and CDR2: MNHEY and SMNVEV (reference sequence). The V gene end was trimmed by 2 bases and the J gene end by 1 base; junction bases not matched to a gene: 3. The CDR3 sequence is 16 residues long. CDR3 coding DNA: TGTGCCAGCAGTTTACTGCTAGCGGGGGGCACAGATACGCAGTATTTT. As protein: CASSLLLAGGTDTQYF.

J is TRBJ2-3 and V is TRBV11-2; D remains ambiguous. Germline V gene sequence: CDR1 SGHAT, CDR2 FQNNGV. This CDR3 region has 12 residues. Between the trimmed V and J ends, which lost 4 bases and 0 bases, there was a span of 2 bases. Here the CDR3 DNA reads TGTGCCAGCAGCTCCAGCACAGATACGCAGTATTTT. Protein sequence: CASSSSTDTQYF.

The chain carries TRBV28 and TRBJ2-7; possibly TRBD1 for D (5 bases). Trimming took 3 bases from V and 2 from J, leaving 17 bases between them. Germline V lookup: CDR1 MDHEN, CDR2 SYDVKM. CDR3 size: 16 residues. As DNA, the CDR3 is TGTGCCAGCAGTTTTTCGGTGGTCCAGGGCACCTACGAGCAGTACTTC. It is translated as CASSFSVVQGTYEQYF.

The V call is TRBV29-1, the J call TRBJ1-1; D perhaps matches TRBD1 (5 bases). Germline V gene sequence: CDR1 SQVTM, CDR2 ANQGSEA. With 7 bases removed from V and 3 bases from J, the gap between germline ends came to 18 bases. The CDR3 length is 14 residues. The CDR3 DNA is TGCAGCGCATTTGAGGGACTCCGGGACACTGAAGCTTTCTTT. This codes for CSAFEGLRDTEAFF.

The chain couples TRBV28 to TRBJ1-2; D remains ambiguous. Germline values: CDR1 MDHEN, CDR2 SYDVKM. Trimming left V 7 bases short and J 1 base short, with 10 bases between. CDR3 size: 13 residues. CDR3 in DNA: TGTGCCAGCAACCCCTATATTAACTATGGCTACACCTTC. Translation: CASNPYINYGYTF.

The chain recombines TRBV7-6 with TRBJ1-3, with 8 bases that match TRBD1. The CDR3 loop spans 16 amino acids. J was trimmed by 0 bases and V by 1 base; bases with no gene match: 2. Looked up from germline, CDR1 is SGHVS and CDR2 is FNYEAQ. CDR3 region: CASSLGQGRSGNTIYF. The DNA of the CDR3 is TGTGCCAGCAGCTTAGGACAGGGGCGCTCTGGAAACACCATATATTTT.

Written as DNA, the CDR3 is TGCGCCAGCAGCTTATCGGGGACATCTTCCCACGAGCAGTACTTC. Its translation: CASSLSGTSSHEQYF. V and J are TRBV5-1 and TRBJ2-7, with D perhaps matching TRBD1 (6 bases). CDR1 is SGHRS, CDR2 YFSETQ, per germline. Trimming pared 2 bases from V and 5 bases from J, leaving 17 bases between. This CDR3 spans 15 amino acids.

The rearrangement joins TRBV6-5 to TRBJ2-7; 11 positions agree with TRBD2. From germline, CDR1 is MNHEY and CDR2 SVGAGI. The CDR3 has 14 residues. J was trimmed by 2 bases and V by 6 bases; bases with no gene match: 3. The CDR3 nucleotides read TGTGCCAGCAGGCGACTAGCGGGAACCTACGAGCAGTACTTC. This codes for CASRRLAGTYEQYF.

This clone occurred once. The chain couples TRBV6-6 to TRBJ2-5, with 7 bases identical to TRBD1. Trimming took 5 bases from V and 4 from J; bases not matched to a gene: 7. The V gene's germline CDR1 is MNHNY and CDR2 SVGAGI (reference sequence). CDR3 length: 14 amino acids. The CDR3: CASSLTGEGETQYF. CDR3 nucleotide sequence: TGTGCCAGCAGTCTAACAGGGGAAGGAGAGACCCAGTACTTC.

This chain connects TRBV5-4 to TRBJ2-5; D gene uncertain. Trimming removed 4 bases from V and 7 bases from J, with 11 bases in between. The CDR3 runs to 12 residues. Germline lookup yields CDR1 SGHNT and CDR2 YYREEE (reference sequence). The CDR3 DNA reads TGTGCCAGCAGCCCTGGAGTGGGGACCCAGTACTTC. Translation: CASSPGVGTQYF.

The DNA for the CDR3 is TGTGCCAGCAGGTTTCCCAGGCGAGACACCGGGGAGCTGTTTTTT. It yields the protein CASRFPRRDTGELFF. The gene calls are TRBV7-9 and TRBJ2-2; D is unclear. Looked up from germline, CDR1 is SEHNR and CDR2 is FQNEAQ (reference sequence). This CDR3 is 15 amino acids long. The V end lost 6 bases, the J end lost 3 bases, and 14 bases lay between the germline ends.

This chain joins TRBV4-3 and TRBJ2-7, with a tentative D call TRBD2 (6 bases). Per germline, CDR1 LGHNA and CDR2 YSLEER. V was shortened by 0 bases and J by 9 bases, with 15 bases between the two germline ends. The CDR3 extends over 14 amino acids. In DNA form, the CDR3 reads TGCGCCAGCAGCCAAGAGACCGGGAGCTCGGGGCAGTACTTC. Translating it yields CASSQETGSSGQYF.

The chain carries TRBV11-1 and TRBJ1-1; D not resolved. The CDR3 extends over 13 amino acids. Trimming pared 0 bases from V and 12 bases from J, leaving 14 bases between. The germline CDR1 and CDR2 sequences are SGHAT and FQDESV (reference sequence). The CDR3 is CASSLARRDMTFF. CDR3 sequence (DNA): TGTGCCAGCAGCTTAGCGAGGCGGGATATGACTTTCTTT.

The chain recombines TRBV7-9 with TRBJ2-5; D remains unclear. The V gene's germline CDR1 is SEHNR and CDR2 FQNEAQ (reference sequence). The CDR3 contains 11 residues. With 6 bases removed from V and 5 bases from J, the gap between germline ends came to 7 bases. The CDR3 region is CASRGEETQYF. Here the CDR3 DNA reads TGTGCCAGCAGGGGTGAGGAGACCCAGTACTTC. Supplemented by reference TRBV7-9 and TRBJ2-5, the full variable domain reads DTGVSQNPRHKITKRGQNVTFRCDPISEHNRLYWYRQTLGQGPEFLTYFQNEAQLEKSRLLSDRFSAERPKGSFSTLEIQRTEQGDSAMYLCASRGEETQYFGPGTRLLVL.

This chain uses TRBV6-5 with TRBJ2-7; TRBD2 is a possible D gene (6 bases). Trimming stripped 2 bases from V and 6 bases from J, with 11 bases between. The germline CDR1 and CDR2 sequences are MNHEY and SVGAGI. This CDR3 region has 13 residues. As DNA, the CDR3 is TGTGCCAGCAGTTACGGCGGGGTTCTCGAGCAGTACTTC. As protein: CASSYGGVLEQYF.

This rearrangement joins TRBV7-9 to TRBJ1-2; 7 bases are a match to TRBD1. The length of the CDR3 is 14 residues. Trimming took 0 bases from V and 4 from J; bases not matched to a gene: 2. Germline V gene sequence: CDR1 SEHNR, CDR2 FQNEAQ (reference sequence). CDR3 DNA: TGTGCCAGCAGCTTAGCCGGGACAGTCTATGGCTACACCTTC. The encoded protein is CASSLAGTVYGYTF.

DNA for the CDR3: TGTGCCAGCAGCGTAGACCCAGACCCTAGCACAGATACGCAGTATTTT. Its protein is CASSVDPDPSTDTQYF. The J gene is TRBJ2-3, the V gene TRBV9; D ambiguous. The CDR3 sequence is 16 residues long. In germline, CDR1 is SGDLS, CDR2 YYNGEE. Trimming took off 0 bases at V and 0 bases at J, with 11 bases between the two ends.

This clone was seen just once. CDR3 residues: CAWSTLGGSYGYTF. DNA for the CDR3: TGTGCCTGGAGTACCCTGGGAGGTAGCTATGGCTACACCTTC. The V call is TRBV30, the J call TRBJ1-2; unclear D gene. The CDR3 has 14 residues. Trimming cost V 2 bases and J 4 bases, with 14 bases left between them. The germline V gene has CDR1 GTSNPN and CDR2 SVGIG (reference sequence).

V gene TRBV30 combines with J gene TRBJ2-7; 11 nucleotides line up with TRBD1. Germline V gene sequence: CDR1 GTSNPN, CDR2 SVGIG (reference sequence). Trimming at V came to 3 bases and at J to 7 bases, leaving 5 bases not matched to a gene. This CDR3 has 13 amino acids. CDR3 region: CAWRDRGPWEQYF. In DNA form, the CDR3 reads TGTGCCTGGAGGGACAGGGGGCCATGGGAGCAGTACTTC.

The gene calls are TRBV6-1 and TRBJ1-1; no reliable D call. The V gene's germline CDR1 is MNHNS and CDR2 SASEGT. The V end lost 2 bases, the J end lost 2 bases, and 12 bases lay between the germline ends. The CDR3 contains 15 residues. The DNA for the CDR3 is TGTGCCAGCAGTGAAAGGACGACTCAAAACACTGAAGCTTTCTTT. It specifies CASSERTTQNTEAFF.